This T cell receptor (beta chain) derives from a study of cytomegalovirus exposure and HLA in healthy donors. The CDR3 runs 15 residues. Germline V gene data show CDR1 as SNHLY and CDR2 as FYNNEI. The junction had 14 bases not matched to a gene; V was cut back by 6 bases and J by 7 bases. This clone was seen just once. What it recognizes is unknown. Study results and limitations: Most TCR beta V segments were productive about 90% or about 30% of the time in an earlier analysis. Among TCR beta chains, those listed as cytomegalovirus-associated numbered fewer than 200. Reportedly, fewer N-insertions than the approximately 700-donor mean appeared in an Asian-associated ancestry cluster in a later analysis.

In the PCR, 60 Vbeta and 13 Jbeta primers were used. Here immunoSEQ multiplex PCR was the method, and the copy in TCRdb shows in-frame clones only, minus some. Of about 130,000 clones detected, about 81% appear once; the ten largest clones hold 5.9%. The chain employs TRBV2 and TRBJ2-7, with 8 positions matching TRBD2. The sequencing input was PBMCs. The origin of this receptor is a woman between 40 and 50 years old in good health and CMV-seropositive. The CDR3 DNA is TGTGCCAGCAGGGGGGGGGCGGGGGGCCTTGGAGAGCAGTACTTC. Translated, it gives CASRGGAGGLGEQYF. Full variable domain (outside the CDR3, taken from reference TRBV2 and TRBJ2-7): EPEVTQTPSHQVTQMGQEVILRCVPISNHLYFYWYRQILGQKVEFLVSFYNNEISEKSEIFDDQFSVERPDGSNFTLKIRSTKLEDSAMYFCASRGGAGGLGEQYFGPGTRLTVT.